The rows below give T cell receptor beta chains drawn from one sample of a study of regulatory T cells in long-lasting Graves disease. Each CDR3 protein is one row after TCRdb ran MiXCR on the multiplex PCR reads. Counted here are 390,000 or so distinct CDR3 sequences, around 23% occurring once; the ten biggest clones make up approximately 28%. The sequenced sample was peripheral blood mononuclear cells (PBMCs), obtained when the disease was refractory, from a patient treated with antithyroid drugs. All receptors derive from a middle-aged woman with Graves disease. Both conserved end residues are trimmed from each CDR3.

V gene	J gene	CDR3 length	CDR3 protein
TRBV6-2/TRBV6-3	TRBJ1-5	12	ASSRKAGDQPQH
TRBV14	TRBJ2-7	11	ASSQVGGYEQY
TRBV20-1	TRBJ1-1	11	SARGQLNTEAF
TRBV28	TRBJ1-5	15	ASSSHGHTYSNQPQH
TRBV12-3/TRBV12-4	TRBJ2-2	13	ASSFGLSNTGELF
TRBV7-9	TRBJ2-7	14	ASSLATSGKTYEQY
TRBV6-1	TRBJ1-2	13	ASSGMAGADYGYT
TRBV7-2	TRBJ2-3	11	ASSFGSGDTQY
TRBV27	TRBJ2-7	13	ASSLAGGFIYEQY
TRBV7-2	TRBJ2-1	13	ASSLVGAISNEQF
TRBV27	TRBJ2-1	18	ASSSYPRLLLASSYNEQF
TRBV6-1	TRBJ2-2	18	ASSTGTSGSILVNTGELF
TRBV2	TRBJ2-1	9	ASPSGYEQF
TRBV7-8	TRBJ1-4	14	ASSLFGEWEREKLF
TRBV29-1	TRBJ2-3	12	SVEIAGKGDTQY
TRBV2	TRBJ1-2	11	ASSDRQGYGYT
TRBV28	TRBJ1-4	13	ASSNLDRVNEKLF
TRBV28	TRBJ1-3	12	ASSLSGVGNTIY
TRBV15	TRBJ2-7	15	ATSRDPSGWGSWEQY
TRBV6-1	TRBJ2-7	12	ASSPLDRTGEQY
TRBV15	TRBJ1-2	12	ATSRDPRRGSYT
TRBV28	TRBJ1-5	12	ASSLLPANQPQH
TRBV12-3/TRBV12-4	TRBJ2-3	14	ASSFRTSGLHRTQY
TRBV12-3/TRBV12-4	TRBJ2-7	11	ASTGQATYEQY
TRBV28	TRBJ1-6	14	ASSSLRTAYNSPLH
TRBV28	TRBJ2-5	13	ASSFHKEIRETQY
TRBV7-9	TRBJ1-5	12	ASSLVAGEEGQH
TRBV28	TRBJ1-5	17	ATRQPGQGLMRANQPQH
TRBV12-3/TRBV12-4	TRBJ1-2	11	AQQTGGLSGYT
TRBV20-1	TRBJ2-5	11	SARRGLQETQY
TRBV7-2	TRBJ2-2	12	ASSFFRNAGELF
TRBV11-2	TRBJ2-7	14	ASSLEHPPRSDEQY
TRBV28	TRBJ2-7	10	ASTPSSYEQY
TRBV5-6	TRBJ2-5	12	ASSLEPPRETQY
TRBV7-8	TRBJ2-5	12	ASRPRGGEETQY
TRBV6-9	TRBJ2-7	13	ASSYGPAGVYEQY
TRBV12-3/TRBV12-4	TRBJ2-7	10	ATGLALNEQY
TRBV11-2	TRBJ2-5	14	ASSLEPGFFQETQY
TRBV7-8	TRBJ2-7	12	ASSVAEGAYEQY
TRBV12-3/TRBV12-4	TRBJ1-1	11	ASSTDRNTEAF
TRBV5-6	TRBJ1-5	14	ASSSLDRVGDQPQH
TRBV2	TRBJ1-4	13	ASSEWGRGNEKLF
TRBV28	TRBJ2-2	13	AGSLGQDLSGELF
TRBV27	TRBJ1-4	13	ASRDSGLPVEKLF
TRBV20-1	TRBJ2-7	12	SARARALFYEQY
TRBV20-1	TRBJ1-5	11	SAAGVDVQPQH
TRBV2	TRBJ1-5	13	ASSATRYSNQPQH
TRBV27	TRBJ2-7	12	ASSLYRGNYEQY
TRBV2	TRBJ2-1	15	ASSADPIPHSYNEQF
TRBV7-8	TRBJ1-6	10	ASSLDRGALH
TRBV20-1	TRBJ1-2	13	SARDLMSQTSGYT
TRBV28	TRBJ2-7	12	ASTSGLRIYEQY
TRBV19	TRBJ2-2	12	ASSTRLNTGELF